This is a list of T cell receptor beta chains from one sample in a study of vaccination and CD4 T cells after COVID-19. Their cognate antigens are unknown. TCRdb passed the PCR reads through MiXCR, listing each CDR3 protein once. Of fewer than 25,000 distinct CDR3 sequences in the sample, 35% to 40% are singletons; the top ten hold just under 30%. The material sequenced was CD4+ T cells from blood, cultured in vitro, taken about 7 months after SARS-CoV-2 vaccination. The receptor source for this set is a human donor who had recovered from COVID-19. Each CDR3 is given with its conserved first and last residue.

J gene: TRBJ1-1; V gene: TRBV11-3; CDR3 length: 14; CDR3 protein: CASSAQGGGTEAFF
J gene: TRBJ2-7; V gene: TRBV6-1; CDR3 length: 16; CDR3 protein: CASSEAPTGASYEQYF
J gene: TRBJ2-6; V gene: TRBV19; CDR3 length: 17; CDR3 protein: CASGRRTASSGANVLTF
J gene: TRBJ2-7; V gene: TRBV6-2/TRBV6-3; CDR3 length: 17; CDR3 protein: CASSYIPGRGRADEQYF
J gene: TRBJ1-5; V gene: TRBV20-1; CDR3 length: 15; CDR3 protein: CSARDSGITYQPQHF
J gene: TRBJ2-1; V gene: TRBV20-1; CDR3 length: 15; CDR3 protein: CSASGGTLTNNEQFF
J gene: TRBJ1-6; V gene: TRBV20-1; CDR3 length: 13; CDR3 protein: CSALQGSNSPLHF
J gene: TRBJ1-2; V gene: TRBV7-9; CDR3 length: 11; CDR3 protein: CASSLTTGYTF
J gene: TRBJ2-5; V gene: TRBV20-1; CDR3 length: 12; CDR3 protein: CSATGLQETQYF
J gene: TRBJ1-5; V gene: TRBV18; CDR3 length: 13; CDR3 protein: CASSPGPYVAQHF
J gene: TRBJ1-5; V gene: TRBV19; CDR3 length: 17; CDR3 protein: CASSGALRTARNQPQHF
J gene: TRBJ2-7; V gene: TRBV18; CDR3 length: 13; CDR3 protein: CASSPIDRVEQYF
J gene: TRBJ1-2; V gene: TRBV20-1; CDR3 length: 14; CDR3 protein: CSADTDGPGYGYTF
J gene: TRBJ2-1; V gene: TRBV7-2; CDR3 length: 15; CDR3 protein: CASSLLASGRYEQFF
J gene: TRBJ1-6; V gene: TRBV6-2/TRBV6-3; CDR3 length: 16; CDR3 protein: CASSYYPGAYNSPLHF
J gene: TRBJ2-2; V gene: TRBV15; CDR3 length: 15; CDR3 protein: CATSRDSPFTGELFF
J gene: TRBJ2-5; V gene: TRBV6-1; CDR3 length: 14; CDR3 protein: CASRQGRQQETQYF
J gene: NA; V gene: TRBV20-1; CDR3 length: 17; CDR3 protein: CSATSPGLAGVYNEQFF
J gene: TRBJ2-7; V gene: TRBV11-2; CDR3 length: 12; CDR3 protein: CASSLVFGEQYF
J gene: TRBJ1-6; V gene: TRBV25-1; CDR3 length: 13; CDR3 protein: CASSATGNSPLHF
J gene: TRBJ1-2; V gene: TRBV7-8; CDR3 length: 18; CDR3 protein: CASSLRVVKGEFNYGYTF
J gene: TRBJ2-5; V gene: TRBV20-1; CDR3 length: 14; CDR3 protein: CSARVGFQGGTQYF
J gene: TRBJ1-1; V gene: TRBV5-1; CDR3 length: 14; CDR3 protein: CASSWLGVGTEAFF
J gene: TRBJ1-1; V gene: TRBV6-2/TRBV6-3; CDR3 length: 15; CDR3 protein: CASSYHGTGRIEAFF
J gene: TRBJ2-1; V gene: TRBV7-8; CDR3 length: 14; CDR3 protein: CASSLRGRYNEQFF
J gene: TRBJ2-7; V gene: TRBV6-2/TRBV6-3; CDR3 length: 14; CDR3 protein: CASAKTTGGYEQYF